A single sample is the source of the 11 T cell receptor beta chains below, sequenced in a study of shared clonotypes between healthy human individuals. Clones were sequenced by immunoSEQ multiplex PCR, and TCRdb holds only the in-frame ones, with some missing. The sample includes more than 2,000,000 clones, 85% to 95% of them seen just once. What was sequenced was naive CD4+ T cells sorted from blood. Subset in this sample: CD45RA+ positively selected. The origin of the receptors is a man aged 18 to 30 in good health.

The chain employs TRBV18 and TRBJ2-1; 7 bases agree with TRBD2. Germline assignment: CDR1 KGHSH and CDR2 LQKENI. V lost 2 bases to trimming and J lost 5 bases; unmatched junction nucleotides: 12. The CDR3 has 17 residues. The CDR3 coding sequence is TGTGCCAGCTCACCAATTCCCCTAGCGGTGCTAAACAATGAGCAGTTCTTC. Amino acid sequence: CASSPIPLAVLNNEQFF.

V and J are TRBV6-5 and TRBJ2-7; 10 nucleotides match TRBD1. Germline trimming cut 6 bases from V and 4 bases from J; bases unmatched to any gene: 6. CDR3 size: 14 residues. The germline V gene encodes CDR1 MNHEY and CDR2 SVGAGI. The CDR3 loop reads CASRGGTGVYEQYF. The CDR3 bases are TGTGCCAGCAGGGGCGGGACAGGGGTGTACGAGCAGTACTTC.

With regard to this clone: The same CDR3 can be traced to other DNA sequences in this sample. The chain combines TRBV9 with TRBJ2-2, with a weak D call TRBD1 (6 bases). Trimming pared 1 base from V and 0 bases from J, leaving 7 bases between. The germline V gene encodes CDR1 SGDLS and CDR2 YYNGEE. The length of the CDR3 is 15 residues. CDR3: CASSVKGANTGELFF. The CDR3, as DNA: TGTGCCAGCAGCGTAAAGGGGGCGAACACCGGGGAGCTGTTTTTT.

The V call is TRBV10-3, the J call TRBJ2-3; 12 nucleotides agree with TRBD2. Germline-derived CDR1 and CDR2 are ENHRY and SYGVKD. This CDR3 has 14 residues. The trim removed 4 bases at V and 6 bases at J, leaving 2 bases unmatched. The CDR3 spells CAISVGTSGDTQYF. The CDR3 bases are TGTGCCATCAGTGTGGGGACTAGCGGGGATACGCAGTATTTT.

The CDR3 reads CASRTDRGLWAFF. CDR3 coding DNA: TGTGCCAGCAGGACGGACAGGGGGCTTTGGGCTTTCTTT. This chain uses TRBV2 with TRBJ1-1, with 11 bases matching TRBD1. This CDR3 is 13 amino acids long. With 6 bases clipped from V and 11 bases from J, the junction kept 8 bases outside the gene matches. Germline CDR1 and CDR2: SNHLY and FYNNEI.

This clone was seen a handful of times. This chain connects TRBV27 to TRBJ1-1; D is perhaps TRBD1 (6 bases). The ends were cut back, 3 bases at V and 7 bases at J, with 12 bases in the middle. CDR3 length: 13 residues. CDR1 and CDR2 (germline): MNHEY, SMNVEV (reference sequence). This CDR3 reads CASSLFRQVEAFF. CDR3 bases: TGTGCCAGCAGTTTGTTTAGACAGGTTGAAGCTTTCTTT.

This chain uses TRBV2 with TRBJ2-7; the D gene is possibly TRBD2 (6 bases). This CDR3 has 12 residues. Germline V gene sequence: CDR1 SNHLY, CDR2 FYNNEI. V was shortened by 6 bases and J by 3 bases, with 9 bases between the two germline ends. CDR3: CASREGDYEQYF. The CDR3 DNA reads as TGTGCCAGCAGGGAGGGAGACTACGAGCAGTACTTC. Filled out from reference TRBV2 and TRBJ2-7, the complete variable domain reads EPEVTQTPSHQVTQMGQEVILRCVPISNHLYFYWYRQILGQKVEFLVSFYNNEISEKSEIFDDQFSVERPDGSNFTLKIRSTKLEDSAMYFCASREGDYEQYFGPGTRLTVT.

This clone appeared a few times. V and J are TRBV2 and TRBJ1-5; D gene ambiguous. The V end lost 6 bases, the J end lost 2 bases, and 11 bases lay between the germline ends. The germline V gene encodes CDR1 SNHLY and CDR2 FYNNEI. This CDR3 has 14 residues. CDR3 coding DNA: TGTGCCAGCAGCCCGGCCCCGGGCAATCAGCCCCAGCATTTT. It yields the protein CASSPAPGNQPQHF.

This clone was counted a single time. The gene calls are TRBV4-1 and TRBJ2-5; 9 bases agree with TRBD2. The J call may be in error: the DNA end matches TRBJ2-7 better. The germline V gene has CDR1 MGHRA and CDR2 YSYEKL. The CDR3 runs to 15 residues. Here the CDR3 DNA reads TGCGCCAGCAGCCATCTCGGGACTAGCAGCTACGAGCAGTACTTC. Translating gives CASSHLGTSSYEQYF.

This clone occurred a few times. V usage is TRBV30 and J usage is TRBJ1-4, with D maybe TRBD1 (5 bases). The germline V and J ends were trimmed by 8 bases and 8 bases, with 18 bases remaining between them. Germline V gene sequence: CDR1 GTSNPN, CDR2 SVGIG (reference sequence). The CDR3 runs to 13 residues. CDR3 protein: CARSTAGDEKLFF. The CDR3 bases are TGTGCCCGGTCAACGGCGGGGGACGAAAAACTGTTTTTT.

V and J are TRBV11-2 and TRBJ1-1; D remains unclear. CDR1 SGHAT and CDR2 FQNNGV come from the germline V gene. The V gene lost 9 bases and the J gene lost 0 bases, with 11 bases spanning the gap. This CDR3 is built from 13 residues. Here the CDR3 DNA reads TGTGCCAGTCTCCCTCGGGTGAACACTGAAGCTTTCTTT. Its translation is CASLPRVNTEAFF.